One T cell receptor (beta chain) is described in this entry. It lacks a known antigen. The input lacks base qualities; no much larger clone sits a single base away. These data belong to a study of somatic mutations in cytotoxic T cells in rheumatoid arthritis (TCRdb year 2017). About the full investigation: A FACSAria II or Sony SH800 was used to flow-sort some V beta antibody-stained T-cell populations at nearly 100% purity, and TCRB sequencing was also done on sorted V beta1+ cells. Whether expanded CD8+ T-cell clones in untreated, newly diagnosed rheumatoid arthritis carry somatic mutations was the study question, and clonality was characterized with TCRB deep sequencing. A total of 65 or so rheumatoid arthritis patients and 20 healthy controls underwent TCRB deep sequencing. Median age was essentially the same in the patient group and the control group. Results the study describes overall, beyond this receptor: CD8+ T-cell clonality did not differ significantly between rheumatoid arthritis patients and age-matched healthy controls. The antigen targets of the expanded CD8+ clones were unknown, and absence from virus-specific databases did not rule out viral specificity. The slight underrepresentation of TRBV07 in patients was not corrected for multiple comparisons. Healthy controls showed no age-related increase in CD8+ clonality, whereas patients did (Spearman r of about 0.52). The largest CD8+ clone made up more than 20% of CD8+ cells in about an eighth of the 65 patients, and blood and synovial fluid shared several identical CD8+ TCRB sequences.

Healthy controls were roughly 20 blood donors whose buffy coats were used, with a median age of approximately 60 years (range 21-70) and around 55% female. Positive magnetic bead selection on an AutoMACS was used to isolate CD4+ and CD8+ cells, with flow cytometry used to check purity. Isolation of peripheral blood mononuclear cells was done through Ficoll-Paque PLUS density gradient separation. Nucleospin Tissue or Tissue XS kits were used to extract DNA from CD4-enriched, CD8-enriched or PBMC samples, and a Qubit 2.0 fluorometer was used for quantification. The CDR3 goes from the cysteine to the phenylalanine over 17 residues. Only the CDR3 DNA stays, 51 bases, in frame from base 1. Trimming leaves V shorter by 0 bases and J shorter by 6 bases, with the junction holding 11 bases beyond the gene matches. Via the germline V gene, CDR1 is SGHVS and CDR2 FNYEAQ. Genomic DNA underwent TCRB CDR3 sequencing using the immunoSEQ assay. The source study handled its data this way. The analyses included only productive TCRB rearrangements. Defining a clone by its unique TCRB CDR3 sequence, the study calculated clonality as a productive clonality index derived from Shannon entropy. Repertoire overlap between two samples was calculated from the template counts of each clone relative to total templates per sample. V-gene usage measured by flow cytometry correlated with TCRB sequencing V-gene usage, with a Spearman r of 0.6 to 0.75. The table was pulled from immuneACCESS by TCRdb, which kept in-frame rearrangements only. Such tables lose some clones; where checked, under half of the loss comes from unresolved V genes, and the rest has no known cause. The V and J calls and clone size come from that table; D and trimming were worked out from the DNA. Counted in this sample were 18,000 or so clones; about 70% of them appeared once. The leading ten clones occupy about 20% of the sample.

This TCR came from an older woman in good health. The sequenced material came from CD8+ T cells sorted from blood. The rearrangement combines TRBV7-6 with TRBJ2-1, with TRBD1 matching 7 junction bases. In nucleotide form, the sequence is TGTGCCAGCAGCTTAGCCTACGACAGGGCACTCGGCAATGAGCAGTTCTTC. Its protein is CASSLAYDRALGNEQFF.